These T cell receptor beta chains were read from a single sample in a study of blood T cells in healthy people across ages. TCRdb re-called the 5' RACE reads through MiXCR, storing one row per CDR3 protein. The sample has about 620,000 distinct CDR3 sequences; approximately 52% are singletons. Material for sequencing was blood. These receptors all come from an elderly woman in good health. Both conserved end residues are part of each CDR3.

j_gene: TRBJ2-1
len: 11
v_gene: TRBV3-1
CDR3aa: CASSNTMGQFF

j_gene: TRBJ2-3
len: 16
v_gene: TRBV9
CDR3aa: CASSVDSGTSTDTQYF

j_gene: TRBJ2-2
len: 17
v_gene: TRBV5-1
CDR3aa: CASTRNYRDANTGELFF

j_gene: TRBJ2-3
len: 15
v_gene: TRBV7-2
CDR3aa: CASSLAGGPVDTQYF

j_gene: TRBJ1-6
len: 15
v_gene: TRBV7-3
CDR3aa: CASSFMLSGNSPLHF

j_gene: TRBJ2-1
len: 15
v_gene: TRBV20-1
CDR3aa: CSARFTAGAGNEQFF

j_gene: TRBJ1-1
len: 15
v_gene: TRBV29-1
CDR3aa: CSVVGGTPMGTEAFF

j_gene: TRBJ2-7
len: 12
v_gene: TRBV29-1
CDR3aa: CSVRDRVAEQYF

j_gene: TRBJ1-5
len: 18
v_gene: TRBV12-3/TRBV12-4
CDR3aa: CASSLEIRGTLSNQPQHF

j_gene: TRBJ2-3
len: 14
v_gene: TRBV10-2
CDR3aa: CASRTGLAGSTQYF

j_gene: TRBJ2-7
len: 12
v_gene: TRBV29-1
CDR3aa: CSASIDSYEQYF

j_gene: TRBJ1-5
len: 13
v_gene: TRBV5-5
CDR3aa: CASSSGGTTAQHF

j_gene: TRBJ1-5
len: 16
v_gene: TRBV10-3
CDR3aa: CAISATAEYSNQPQHF

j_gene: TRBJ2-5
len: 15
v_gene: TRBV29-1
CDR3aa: CSVVGGGTAQETQYF

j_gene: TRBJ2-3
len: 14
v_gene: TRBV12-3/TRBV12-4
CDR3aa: CASSSRGGADTQYF

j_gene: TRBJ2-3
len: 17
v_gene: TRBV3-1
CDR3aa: CASSNRAGTSHTDTQYF

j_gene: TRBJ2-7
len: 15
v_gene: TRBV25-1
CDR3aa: CASSNYRDFTYEQYF

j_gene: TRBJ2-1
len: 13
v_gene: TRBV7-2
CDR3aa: CASSLEGSGGTFF

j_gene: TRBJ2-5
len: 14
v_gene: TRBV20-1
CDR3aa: CSARSGTTQETQYF

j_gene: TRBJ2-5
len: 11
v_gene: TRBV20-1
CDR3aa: CSVGLEETQYF

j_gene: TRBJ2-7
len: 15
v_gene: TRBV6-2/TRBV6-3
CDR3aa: CASSYPRSGGWEQYF

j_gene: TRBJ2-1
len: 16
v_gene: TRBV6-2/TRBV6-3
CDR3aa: CASKGGERGSYNEQFF

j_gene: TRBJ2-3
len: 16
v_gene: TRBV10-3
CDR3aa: CAISEPRRTDTDTQYF

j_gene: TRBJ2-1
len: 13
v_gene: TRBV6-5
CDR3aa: CASSRRGYNEQFF

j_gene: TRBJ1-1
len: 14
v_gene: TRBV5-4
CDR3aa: CASSLPRGNTEAFF

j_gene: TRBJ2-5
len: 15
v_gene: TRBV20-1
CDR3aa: CSARAVGGGQETQYF

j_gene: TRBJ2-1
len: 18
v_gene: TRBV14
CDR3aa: CASSLQFGTGPLYNEQFF

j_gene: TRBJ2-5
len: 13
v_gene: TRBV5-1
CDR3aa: CASNSGGQETLYF

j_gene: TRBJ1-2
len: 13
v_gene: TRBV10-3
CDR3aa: CATKGFDDYGYTF

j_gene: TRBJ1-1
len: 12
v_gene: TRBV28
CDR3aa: CASRQDRVEAFF

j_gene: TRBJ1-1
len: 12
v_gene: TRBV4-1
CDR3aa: CASSPDSLGAFF

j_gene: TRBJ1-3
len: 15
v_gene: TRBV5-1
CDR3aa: CASSLMGISGNTIYF

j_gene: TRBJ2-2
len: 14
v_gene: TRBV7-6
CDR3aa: CAGILQPSTGELFF

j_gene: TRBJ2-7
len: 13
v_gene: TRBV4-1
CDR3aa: CASSLQGEDEQYF

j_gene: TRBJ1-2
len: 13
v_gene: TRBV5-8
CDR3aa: CASPRDNLYGYTF

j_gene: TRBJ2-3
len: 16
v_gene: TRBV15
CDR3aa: CATSRAGLAISDTQYF

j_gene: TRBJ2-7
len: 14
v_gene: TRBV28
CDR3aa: CAGSVRDRYYEQYF

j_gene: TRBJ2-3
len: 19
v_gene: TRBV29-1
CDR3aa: CSVEGGTSGRGRVTDTQYF

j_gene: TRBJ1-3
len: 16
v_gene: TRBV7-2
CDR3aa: CASSHGTAGTGNTIYF

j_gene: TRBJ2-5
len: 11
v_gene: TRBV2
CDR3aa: CASRREETQYF

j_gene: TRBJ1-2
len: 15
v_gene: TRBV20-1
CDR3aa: CSVRPGGLLHYGYTF

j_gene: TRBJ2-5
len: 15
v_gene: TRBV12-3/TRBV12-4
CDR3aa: CASSLARDIQETQYF

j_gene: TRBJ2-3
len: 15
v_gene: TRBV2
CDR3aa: CASSVGQGAPDTQYF

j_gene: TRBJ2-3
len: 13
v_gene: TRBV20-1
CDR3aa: CSAARRELITQYF

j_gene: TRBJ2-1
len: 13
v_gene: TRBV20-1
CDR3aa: CSARGGFDNEQFF

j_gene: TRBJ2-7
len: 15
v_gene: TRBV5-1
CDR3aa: CASTNSGTGSYEQYF

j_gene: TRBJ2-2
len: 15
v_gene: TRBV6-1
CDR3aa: CASSEFFLNTGELFF

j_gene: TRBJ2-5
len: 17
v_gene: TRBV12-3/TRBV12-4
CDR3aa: CASSPPQGARGKETQYF

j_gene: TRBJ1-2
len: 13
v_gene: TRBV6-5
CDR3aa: CASSGTGLDGYTF

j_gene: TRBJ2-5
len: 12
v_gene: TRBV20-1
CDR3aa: CSASYGVETQYF

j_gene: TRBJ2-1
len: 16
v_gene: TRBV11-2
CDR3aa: CASSSLPGRVGNEQFF

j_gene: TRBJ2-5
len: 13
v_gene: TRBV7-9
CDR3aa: CASSPYSGSEQYF

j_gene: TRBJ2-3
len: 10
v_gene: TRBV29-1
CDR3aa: CSVSRDTQYF

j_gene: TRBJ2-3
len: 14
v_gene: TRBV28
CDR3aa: CASSPDQAIDTQYF

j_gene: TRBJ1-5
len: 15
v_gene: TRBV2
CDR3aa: CASKGDNSGNQPQHF